Shown below are 13 T cell receptor beta chains from a single sample sequenced in a study of cytomegalovirus exposure and HLA in healthy donors. A multiplex PCR was run with 60 Vbeta primers and 13 Jbeta primers. Generated by immunoSEQ multiplex PCR, the TCRdb table keeps only in-frame clones and is missing some. Here the sample spans about 130,000 clones, just under 85% being singletons. Sequencing used PBMCs. These receptors were obtained from a boy aged 2-9 years in good health and CMV-seronegative.

The chain couples TRBV6-5 to TRBJ2-7, with 7 bases lining up with TRBD1. This CDR3 is built from 16 residues. Trimming removed 0 bases from V and 5 bases from J; junction bases left unmatched: 10. From germline, CDR1 is MNHEY and CDR2 SVGAGI. The CDR3 coding sequence is TGTGCCAGCAGTTACTCGAACCAGGGGGTTGGAGACGAGCAGTACTTC. Translation gives CASSYSNQGVGDEQYF.

V and J are TRBV5-6 and TRBJ1-2, with D maybe TRBD1 (5 bases). The V and J ends lost 3 bases and 8 bases respectively, with 11 bases between them. Germline CDR1 and CDR2: SGHDT and YYEEEE. The CDR3 is 12 residues long. This CDR3 reads CASSSGIGGYTF. In nucleotides, the CDR3 is TGTGCCAGCAGCTCAGGGATCGGGGGCTACACCTTC.

This clone was observed once. The chain carries TRBV6-5 and TRBJ1-2, with 10 bases lining up with TRBD1. The V segment lost 3 bases and the J segment 6 bases; nucleotides outside the gene matches: 10. The CDR3 sequence is 16 residues long. CDR1 is MNHEY and CDR2 is SVGAGI in the germline V gene. The CDR3 DNA reads as TGTGCCAGCAGTTATCGCCGGGACAGGGGCTCTCATGGCTACACCTTC. Amino acid sequence: CASSYRRDRGSHGYTF.

This rearrangement joins TRBV9 to TRBJ2-7; tentatively, D is TRBD2 (6 bases). The ends were cut back, 1 base at V and 0 bases at J, with 23 bases in the middle. The CDR3 has 19 amino acids. Germline V gene lookup returns CDR1 SGDLS and CDR2 YYNGEE. CDR3 bases: TGTGCCAGCAGCGTATCGACCTGGGGCGGGAATGAGAGCTCCTACGAGCAGTACGTC. Residues: CASSVSTWGGNESSYEQYV.

This clone was found once. This rearrangement joins TRBV9 to TRBJ2-3; 10 bases align to TRBD2. J was trimmed by 3 bases and V by 3 bases; bases with no gene match: 1. Germline V lookup: CDR1 SGDLS, CDR2 YYNGEE. CDR3 length: 14 residues. CDR3: CASSATSGTDTQYF. CDR3 bases: TGTGCCAGCAGCGCGACTAGCGGGACAGATACGCAGTATTTT.

The chain has TRBV27 and TRBJ1-1; D gene uncertain. This CDR3 has 13 residues. Germline-derived CDR1 and CDR2 are MNHEY and SMNVEV (reference sequence). The V end lost 8 bases, the J end lost 1 base, and 11 bases lay between the germline ends. The CDR3 region has the DNA TGTGCCAGCCGGGAGGTCGGGAACACTGAAGCTTTCTTT. Encoded protein: CASREVGNTEAFF.

The chain uses TRBV1 and TRBJ2-1; TRBD2, as called in the table, went unchecked against the DNA. TRBV1 counts as a pseudogene. The CDR3 has 18 residues. The CDR3 protein is CTSSQNGITARGYNEQFF. CDR3 sequence (DNA): TGCACCAGCAGCCAAAACGGGATTACAGCCCGGGGTTACAATGAGCAGTTCTTC.

CDR3 loop: CASSRPGHSNTEAFF. CDR3 DNA sequence: TGTGCCAGCAGCCGTCCCGGACATTCGAACACTGAAGCTTTCTTT. The chain combines TRBV6-1 with TRBJ1-1, with D perhaps TRBD1 (5 bases). The CDR3 sequence is 15 residues long. CDR1 MNHNS and CDR2 SASEGT come from the germline V gene. Trimming removed 6 bases from V and 1 base from J, with 15 bases in between.

This clone appeared a single time. V usage is TRBV10-3 and J usage is TRBJ1-1, with D unresolved. Germline V gene sequence: CDR1 ENHRY, CDR2 SYGVKD. The CDR3 sequence is 14 residues long. Between the trimmed V and J ends, which lost 2 bases and 0 bases, there was a span of 7 bases. The CDR3 DNA is TGTGCCATCAGTGAGGAATCAGTGAACACTGAAGCTTTCTTT. Translated: CAISEESVNTEAFF.

This chain uses TRBV11-2 with TRBJ1-2; 7 bases map to TRBD1. CDR1 is SGHAT and CDR2 is FQNNGV in the germline V gene. This CDR3 contains 16 residues. V lost 8 bases and J lost 2; bases outside the gene matches: 14. The CDR3 DNA reads as TGTGCCAGCGCAAGGGCAGGGGGGACCGGAAACTATGGCTACACCTTC. It translates to CASARAGGTGNYGYTF. The full variable domain, completed using reference TRBV11-2 and TRBJ1-2, is EAGVAQSPRYKIIEKRQSVAFWCNPISGHATLYWYQQILGQGPKLLIQFQNNGVVDDSQLPKDRFSAERLKGVDSTLKIQPAKLEDSAVYLCASARAGGTGNYGYTFGSGTRLTVV.

The rearrangement uses TRBV7-2 and TRBJ2-1; D gene unclear. V lost 5 bases to trimming and J lost 6 bases, with 14 bases between them. The CDR3 sequence is 14 residues long. Germline V gene data show CDR1 as SGHTA and CDR2 as FQGNSA. DNA of the CDR3: TGTGCCAGCAGCCCAGGTCACCGAAGCAATGAGCAGTTCTTC. Its translation: CASSPGHRSNEQFF.

The count of this clone is one. This rearrangement joins TRBV5-1 to TRBJ1-5; 9 positions agree with TRBD1. V dropped 4 bases and J dropped 4; count of bases not matched to a gene: 3. Looked up from germline, CDR1 is SGHRS and CDR2 is YFSETQ. This CDR3 region has 14 residues. The CDR3 DNA reads TGCGCCAGCAGCACCGGGACAGGGAATCAGCCCCAGCATTTT. It codes for CASSTGTGNQPQHF.

The CDR3 spells CASSQDLAVSGELFF. The CDR3 DNA reads as TGCGCCAGCAGCCAAGATCTCGCGGTCAGCGGGGAGCTGTTTTTT. The rearrangement links TRBV4-3 to TRBJ2-2; D uncertain. Germline-derived CDR1 and CDR2 are LGHNA and YSLEER. V was shortened by 0 bases and J by 7 bases, with 12 bases between the two germline ends. CDR3 size: 15 residues.